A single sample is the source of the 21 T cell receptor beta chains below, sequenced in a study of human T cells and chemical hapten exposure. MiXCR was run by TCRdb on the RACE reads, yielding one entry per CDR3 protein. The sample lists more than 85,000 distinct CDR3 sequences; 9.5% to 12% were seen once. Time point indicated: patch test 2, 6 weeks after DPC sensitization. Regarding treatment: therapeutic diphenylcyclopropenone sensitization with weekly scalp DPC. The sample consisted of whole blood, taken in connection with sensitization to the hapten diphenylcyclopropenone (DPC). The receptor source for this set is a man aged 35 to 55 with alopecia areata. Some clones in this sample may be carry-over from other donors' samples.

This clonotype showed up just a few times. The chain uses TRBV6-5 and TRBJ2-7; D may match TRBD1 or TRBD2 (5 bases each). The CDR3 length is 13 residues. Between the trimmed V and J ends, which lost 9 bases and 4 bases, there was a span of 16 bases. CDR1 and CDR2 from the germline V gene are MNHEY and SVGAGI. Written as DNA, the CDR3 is TGTGCCAGTTTACGGGGTAAGGGGTACGAGCAGTACTTC. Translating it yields CASLRGKGYEQYF.

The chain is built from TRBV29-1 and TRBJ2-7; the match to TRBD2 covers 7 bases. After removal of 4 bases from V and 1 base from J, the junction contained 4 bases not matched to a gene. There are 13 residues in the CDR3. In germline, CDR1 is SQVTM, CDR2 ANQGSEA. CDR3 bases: TGCAGCGTTGGGCGGGAGCCATCCTACGAGCAGTACGTC. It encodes CSVGREPSYEQYV.

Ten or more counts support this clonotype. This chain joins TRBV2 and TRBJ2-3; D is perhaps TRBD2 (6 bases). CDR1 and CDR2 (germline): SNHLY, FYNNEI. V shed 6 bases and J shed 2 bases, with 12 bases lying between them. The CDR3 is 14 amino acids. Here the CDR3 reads CASSRGLSTDTQYF. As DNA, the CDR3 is TGTGCCAGCAGCCGGGGACTTTCCACAGATACGCAGTATTTT.

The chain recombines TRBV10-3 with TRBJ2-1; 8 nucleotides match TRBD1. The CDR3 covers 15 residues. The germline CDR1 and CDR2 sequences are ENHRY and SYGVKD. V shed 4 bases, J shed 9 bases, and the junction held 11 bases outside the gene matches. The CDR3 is CAISGGQDPRGEQFF. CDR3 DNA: TGTGCCATCAGTGGGGGACAGGATCCGAGGGGTGAGCAGTTCTTC.

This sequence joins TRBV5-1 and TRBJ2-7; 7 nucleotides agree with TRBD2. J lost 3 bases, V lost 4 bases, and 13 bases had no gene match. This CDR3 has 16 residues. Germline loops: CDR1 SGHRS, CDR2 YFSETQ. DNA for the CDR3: TGCGCCAGCAGCCCGGGGGGATGGGACGGGGTCTACGAGCAGTACGTC. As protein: CASSPGGWDGVYEQYV.

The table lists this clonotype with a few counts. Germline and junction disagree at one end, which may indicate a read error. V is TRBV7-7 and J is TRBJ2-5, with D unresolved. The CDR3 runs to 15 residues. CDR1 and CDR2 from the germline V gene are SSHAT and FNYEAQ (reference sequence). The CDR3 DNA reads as TGTGCTAGCAGCTTAGCACGCGGAATGGTCGAGACCCAGTACTTC. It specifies CASSLARGMVETQYF.

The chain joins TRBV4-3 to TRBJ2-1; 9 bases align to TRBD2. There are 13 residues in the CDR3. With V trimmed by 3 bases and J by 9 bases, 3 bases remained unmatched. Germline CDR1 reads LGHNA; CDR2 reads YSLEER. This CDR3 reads CASSHGLASEQFF. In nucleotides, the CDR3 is TGCGCCAGCAGCCACGGACTAGCGTCTGAGCAGTTCTTC.

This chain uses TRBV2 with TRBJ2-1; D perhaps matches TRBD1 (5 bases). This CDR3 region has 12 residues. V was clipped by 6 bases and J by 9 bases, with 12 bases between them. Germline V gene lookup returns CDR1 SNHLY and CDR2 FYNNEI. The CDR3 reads CASRQDIGEQFF. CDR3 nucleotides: TGTGCCAGCAGACAGGACATCGGTGAGCAGTTCTTC. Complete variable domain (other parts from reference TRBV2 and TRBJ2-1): EPEVTQTPSHQVTQMGQEVILRCVPISNHLYFYWYRQILGQKVEFLVSFYNNEISEKSEIFDDQFSVERPDGSNFTLKIRSTKLEDSAMYFCASRQDIGEQFFGPGTRLTVL.

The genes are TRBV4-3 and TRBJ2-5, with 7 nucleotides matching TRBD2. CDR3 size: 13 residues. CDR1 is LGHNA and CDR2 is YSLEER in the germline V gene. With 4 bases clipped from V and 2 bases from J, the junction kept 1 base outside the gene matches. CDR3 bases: TGCGCCAGCAGCCCGGGACTACAAGAGACCCAGTACTTC. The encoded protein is CASSPGLQETQYF.

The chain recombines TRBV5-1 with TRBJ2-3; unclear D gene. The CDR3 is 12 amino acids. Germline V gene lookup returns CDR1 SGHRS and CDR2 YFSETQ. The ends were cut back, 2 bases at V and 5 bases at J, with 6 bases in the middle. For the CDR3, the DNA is TGCGCCAGCAGCTTTTCTGGAGATACGCAGTATTTT. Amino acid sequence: CASSFSGDTQYF.

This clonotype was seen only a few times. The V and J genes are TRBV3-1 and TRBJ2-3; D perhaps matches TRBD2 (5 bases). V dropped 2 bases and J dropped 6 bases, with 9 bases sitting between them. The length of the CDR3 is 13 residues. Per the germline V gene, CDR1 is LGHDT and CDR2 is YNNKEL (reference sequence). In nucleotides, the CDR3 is TGTGCCAGCAGCCAACAGGAGCGGGATACGCAGTATTTT. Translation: CASSQQERDTQYF.

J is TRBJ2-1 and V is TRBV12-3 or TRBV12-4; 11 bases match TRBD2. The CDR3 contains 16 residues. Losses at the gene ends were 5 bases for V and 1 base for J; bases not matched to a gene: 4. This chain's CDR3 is CASSRTSGSSYNEQFF. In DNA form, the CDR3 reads TGTGCCAGCAGTCGGACTAGCGGGTCATCCTACAATGAGCAGTTCTTC.

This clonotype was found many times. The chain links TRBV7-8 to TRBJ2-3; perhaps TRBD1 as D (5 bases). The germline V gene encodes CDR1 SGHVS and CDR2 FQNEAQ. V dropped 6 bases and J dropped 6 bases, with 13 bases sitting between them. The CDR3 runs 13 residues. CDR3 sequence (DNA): TGTGCCAGCAGAAAGGGGTGGTACGATACGCAGTATTTT. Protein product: CASRKGWYDTQYF.

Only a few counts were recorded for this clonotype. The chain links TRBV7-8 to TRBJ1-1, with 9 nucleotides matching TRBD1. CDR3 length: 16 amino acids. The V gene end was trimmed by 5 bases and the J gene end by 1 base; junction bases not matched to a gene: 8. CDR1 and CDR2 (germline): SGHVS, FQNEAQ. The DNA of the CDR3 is TGTGCCAGCAGCACGGGACAGGGAAACAGGAACACTGAAGCTTTCTTT. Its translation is CASSTGQGNRNTEAFF.

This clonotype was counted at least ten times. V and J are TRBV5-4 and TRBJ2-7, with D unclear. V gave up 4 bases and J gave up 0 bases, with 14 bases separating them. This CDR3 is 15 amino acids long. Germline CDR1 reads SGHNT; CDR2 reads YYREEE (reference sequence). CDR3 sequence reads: CASSPSGDDSYEQYV. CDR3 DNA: TGTGCCAGCAGCCCGTCAGGTGACGACTCCTACGAGCAGTACGTC.

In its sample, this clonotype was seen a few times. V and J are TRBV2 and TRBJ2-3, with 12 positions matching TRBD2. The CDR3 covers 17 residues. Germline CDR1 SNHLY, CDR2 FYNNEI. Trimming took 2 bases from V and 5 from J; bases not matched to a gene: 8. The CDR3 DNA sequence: TGTGCCAGCAGTGAACACGCAACTAGCGGGAGGAGAGATACGCAGTATTTT. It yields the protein CASSEHATSGRRDTQYF.

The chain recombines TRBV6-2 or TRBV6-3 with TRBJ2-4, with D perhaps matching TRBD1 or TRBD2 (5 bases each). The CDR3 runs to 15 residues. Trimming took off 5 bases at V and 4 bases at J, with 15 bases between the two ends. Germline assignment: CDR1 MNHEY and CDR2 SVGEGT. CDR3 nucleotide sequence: TGTGCCAGCAGTCTAACCGGGACCCTAAAAAACATTCAGTACTTC. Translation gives CASSLTGTLKNIQYF.

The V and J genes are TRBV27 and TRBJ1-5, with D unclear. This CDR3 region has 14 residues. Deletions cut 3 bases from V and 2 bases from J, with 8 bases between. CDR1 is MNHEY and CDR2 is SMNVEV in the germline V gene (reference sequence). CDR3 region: CASSFKAGNQPQHF. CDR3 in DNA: TGTGCCAGCAGTTTTAAGGCAGGCAATCAGCCCCAGCATTTT.

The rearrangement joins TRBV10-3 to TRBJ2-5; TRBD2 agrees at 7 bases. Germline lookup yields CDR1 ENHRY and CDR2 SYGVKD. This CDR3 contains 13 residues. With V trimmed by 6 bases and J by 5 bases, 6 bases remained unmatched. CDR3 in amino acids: CAIRVAGGETQYF. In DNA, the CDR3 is TGTGCCATCAGAGTAGCGGGTGGGGAGACCCAGTACTTC.

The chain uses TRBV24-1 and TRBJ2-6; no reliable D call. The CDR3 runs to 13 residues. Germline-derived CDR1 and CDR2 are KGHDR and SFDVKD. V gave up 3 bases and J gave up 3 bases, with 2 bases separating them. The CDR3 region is CATSDHGANVLTF. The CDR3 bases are TGTGCCACCAGTGATCATGGGGCCAACGTCCTGACTTTC.

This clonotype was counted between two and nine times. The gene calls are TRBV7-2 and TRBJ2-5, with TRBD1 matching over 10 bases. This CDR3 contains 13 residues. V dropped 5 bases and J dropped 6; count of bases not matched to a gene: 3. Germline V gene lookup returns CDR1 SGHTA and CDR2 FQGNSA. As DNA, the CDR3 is TGTGCCAGCAGCCGGGACAGGGGCCAGACCCAGTACTTC. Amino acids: CASSRDRGQTQYF.